Listed below are T cell receptor beta chains from one sample, sequenced in a study of blood T cell repertoires in COVID-19. Generated by immunoSEQ multiplex PCR, the TCRdb table keeps only in-frame clones and is missing some. The repertoire holds over 200,000 clones, with 65% to 90% as singletons. The specimen sequenced was peripheral blood. These receptors all stem from a man aged 45-65 years with COVID-19, enrolled during active disease. Each CDR3 is given with its conserved first and last residue. A D gene is named only where the DNA matches it firmly. Not every row has a clone size; where given, it reads once, few, many or a size class.

v_gene	abundance	d_gene	j_gene	CDR3aa	CDR3nt
TRBV5-1	-	-	TRBJ2-4	CASSERTDQPKNIQYF	TGCGCCAGCAGCGAGAGGACAGACCAACCAAAAAACATTCAGTACTTC
TRBV9	-	-	TRBJ2-3	CASSVSSGGDTQYF	TGTGCCAGCAGCGTATCTTCCGGGGGAGATACGCAGTATTTT
TRBV9	few	TRBD1	TRBJ1-1	CASSPTPGDRGGVEAFF	TGTGCCAGCAGCCCCACCCCTGGAGACAGGGGAGGTGTTGAAGCTTTCTTT
TRBV29-1	-	-	TRBJ2-1	CSVEVIPDNEQFF	TGCAGCGTTGAGGTGATCCCAGACAATGAGCAGTTCTTC
TRBV5-1	-	TRBD2	TRBJ2-7	CASSPGLAGGFDEQYF	TGCGCCAGCAGCCCGGGACTAGCGGGAGGGTTCGACGAGCAGTACTTC
TRBV28	-	-	TRBJ1-1	CASRFPPEHTEAFF	TGTGCCAGCAGATTTCCCCCTGAGCACACTGAAGCTTTCTTT
TRBV10-3	-	TRBD1	TRBJ2-7	CAISVGQGNRYEQYF	TGTGCCATCAGTGTGGGACAGGGAAATAGATACGAGCAGTACTTC
TRBV7-9	-	TRBD1	TRBJ1-1	CASSSQGFDTEAFF	TGTGCCAGCAGTTCACAGGGGTTTGACACTGAAGCTTTCTTT
TRBV7-3	-	TRBD2	TRBJ2-2	CASRNLVAGGLSGELFF	TGTGCCAGCAGGAATCTAGTAGCGGGAGGGTTGTCCGGGGAGCTGTTTTTT
TRBV6-5	once	-	TRBJ1-2	CASSYRSGGDYGYTF	TGTGCCAGCAGTTACCGGTCCGGGGGGGACTATGGCTACACCTTC
TRBV3-1/TRBV3-2	-	-	TRBJ1-6	CASSQDGSGSSYNSPLHF	TGTGCCAGCAGCCAAGATGGATCCGGGAGCTCCTATAATTCACCCCTCCACTTT
TRBV30	-	-	TRBJ2-3	CAWSGGSTDTQYF	TGTGCCTGGAGCGGCGGGAGCACAGATACGCAGTATTTT
TRBV30	-	TRBD2	TRBJ2-2	CAWNLAGAQNTGELFF	TGTGCCTGGAATCTAGCGGGAGCCCAGAACACCGGGGAGCTGTTTTTT
TRBV7-3	-	-	TRBJ2-5	CASSRGAEETQYF	TGTGCCAGCAGCCGGGGGGCTGAGGAGACCCAGTACTTC
TRBV29-1	-	TRBD2	TRBJ2-7	CSVASGTSGRAGQYF	TGCAGCGTTGCATCCGGGACTAGCGGGAGAGCGGGGCAGTACTTC
TRBV2	-	TRBD1	TRBJ2-5	CASSEGFRGPETQYF	TGTGCCAGCAGTGAAGGATTCAGGGGGCCAGAGACCCAGTACTTC